Listed below are T cell receptor beta chains from one sample, sequenced in a study of cytomegalovirus exposure and HLA in healthy donors. Generated by immunoSEQ multiplex PCR, the TCRdb table keeps only in-frame clones and is missing some. The sample lists 160,000 or so clones, around 78% seen once, with less than 2% in the top ten. The sequenced sample consisted of PBMCs. Every receptor here comes from a man in his forties in good health and CMV-seronegative. Each CDR3 is given with its conserved first and last residue. Each record gives: J gene, D gene, V gene, clone size, CDR3 length, CDR3 protein, CDR3 DNA. D genes are given only for firm matches. The size entry is marked missing in some rows and otherwise reads once, few, many or a size class.

J gene: TRBJ2-5
D gene: .
V gene: TRBV7-8
clone size: .
CDR3 length: 13
CDR3 protein: CASSSGFRETQYF
CDR3 DNA: TGTGCCAGCAGCTCGGGGTTTCGAGAGACCCAGTACTTC

J gene: TRBJ2-3
D gene: TRBD1
V gene: TRBV11-1
clone size: .
CDR3 length: 18
CDR3 protein: CASSLGQVRSGSTDTQYF
CDR3 DNA: TGTGCCAGCAGCTTGGGACAGGTGCGGAGCGGGAGCACAGATACGCAGTATTTT

J gene: TRBJ2-5
D gene: TRBD1
V gene: TRBV6-1
clone size: .
CDR3 length: 14
CDR3 protein: CASTDRRSWETQYF
CDR3 DNA: TGTGCCAGCACGGACAGGCGTTCTTGGGAGACCCAGTACTTC

J gene: TRBJ2-2
D gene: TRBD1
V gene: TRBV6-5
clone size: .
CDR3 length: 15
CDR3 protein: CASWQVSGGTGELFF
CDR3 DNA: TGTGCCAGCTGGCAGGTGTCAGGGGGCACCGGGGAGCTGTTTTTT

J gene: TRBJ2-1
D gene: TRBD2
V gene: TRBV28
clone size: .
CDR3 length: 22
CDR3 protein: CASSLWESSPTLAGGQNNEQFF
CDR3 DNA: TGTGCCAGCAGTTTATGGGAGTCCTCACCGACTCTAGCGGGAGGGCAGAACAATGAGCAGTTCTTC

J gene: TRBJ2-1
D gene: TRBD1
V gene: TRBV10-1
clone size: .
CDR3 length: 13
CDR3 protein: CASSLGQANEQFF
CDR3 DNA: TGCGCCAGCAGCCTCGGACAGGCCAATGAGCAGTTCTTC

J gene: TRBJ2-7
D gene: TRBD1
V gene: TRBV7-6
clone size: .
CDR3 length: 13
CDR3 protein: CASSPTGVYEQYF
CDR3 DNA: TGTGCCAGCAGCCCGACAGGGGTTTACGAGCAGTACTTC

J gene: TRBJ2-7
D gene: .
V gene: TRBV5-6
clone size: .
CDR3 length: 15
CDR3 protein: CASSLAQLVSYEQYF
CDR3 DNA: TGTGCCAGCAGCTTGGCGCAACTAGTGTCCTACGAGCAGTACTTC

J gene: TRBJ2-3
D gene: .
V gene: TRBV11-3
clone size: .
CDR3 length: 14
CDR3 protein: CASSPGVGEDTQYF
CDR3 DNA: TGTGCCAGCAGCCCTGGGGTGGGAGAAGATACGCAGTATTTT

J gene: TRBJ2-1
D gene: .
V gene: TRBV5-5
clone size: .
CDR3 length: 12
CDR3 protein: CASSYPSAEQFF
CDR3 DNA: TGTGCCAGCAGCTATCCTTCAGCGGAGCAGTTCTTC

J gene: TRBJ2-1
D gene: .
V gene: TRBV18
clone size: .
CDR3 length: 12
CDR3 protein: CASSLLANEQFF
CDR3 DNA: TGTGCCAGCTCACTTCTGGCCAATGAGCAGTTCTTC

J gene: TRBJ2-3
D gene: TRBD2
V gene: TRBV4-1
clone size: .
CDR3 length: 15
CDR3 protein: CASSRAGRQTDTQYF
CDR3 DNA: TGCGCCAGCAGCCGAGCGGGGCGTCAAACAGATACGCAGTATTTT

J gene: TRBJ2-1
D gene: TRBD1
V gene: TRBV7-2
clone size: .
CDR3 length: 15
CDR3 protein: CASSYWTGSYNEQFF
CDR3 DNA: TGTGCCAGCAGCTACTGGACAGGGTCCTACAATGAGCAGTTCTTC

J gene: TRBJ2-3
D gene: .
V gene: TRBV7-8
clone size: .
CDR3 length: 14
CDR3 protein: CASSQTGKPDTQYF
CDR3 DNA: TGTGCCAGCAGCCAAACAGGGAAACCAGATACGCAGTATTTT

J gene: TRBJ2-3
D gene: TRBD1
V gene: TRBV5-8
clone size: once
CDR3 length: 16
CDR3 protein: CASSSKLGQGSDTQYF
CDR3 DNA: TGTGCCAGCAGCTCCAAATTAGGACAGGGCTCAGATACGCAGTATTTT

J gene: TRBJ2-2
D gene: .
V gene: TRBV18
clone size: .
CDR3 length: 14
CDR3 protein: CASSPNRDTGELFF
CDR3 DNA: TGTGCCAGCTCGCCGAACAGGGACACCGGGGAGCTGTTTTTT

J gene: TRBJ2-5
D gene: .
V gene: TRBV11-2
clone size: .
CDR3 length: 14
CDR3 protein: CASSHGGAKGTQYF
CDR3 DNA: TGTGCCAGCAGCCACGGGGGAGCAAAGGGGACCCAGTACTTC

J gene: TRBJ1-2
D gene: .
V gene: TRBV7-9
clone size: .
CDR3 length: 12
CDR3 protein: CSSSFEAYGYTF
CDR3 DNA: TGTTCCAGCAGCTTTGAGGCCTATGGCTACACCTTC

J gene: TRBJ1-4
D gene: TRBD1
V gene: TRBV27
clone size: .
CDR3 length: 14
CDR3 protein: CASSTTGAGEKLFF
CDR3 DNA: TGTGCCAGCAGTACCACAGGGGCCGGCGAAAAACTGTTTTTT

J gene: TRBJ1-4
D gene: TRBD1
V gene: TRBV11-2
clone size: .
CDR3 length: 15
CDR3 protein: CASSRWDRRTEKLFF
CDR3 DNA: TGTGCCAGCAGCCGATGGGACAGGAGAACGGAAAAACTGTTTTTT

J gene: TRBJ2-3
D gene: TRBD1
V gene: TRBV6-6
clone size: once
CDR3 length: 16
CDR3 protein: CASSYSIRGLSDTQYF
CDR3 DNA: TGTGCCAGCAGTTACTCGATCAGGGGGCTTTCAGATACGCAGTATTTT

J gene: TRBJ1-2
D gene: TRBD1
V gene: TRBV5-1
clone size: .
CDR3 length: 15
CDR3 protein: CASSSAGGTGYGYTF
CDR3 DNA: TGCGCCAGCAGCTCCGCGGGGGGGACAGGCTATGGCTACACCTTC

J gene: TRBJ2-1
D gene: TRBD1
V gene: TRBV11-3
clone size: .
CDR3 length: 14
CDR3 protein: CASSRDRGRNEQFF
CDR3 DNA: TGTGCCAGCAGCAGGGACAGGGGTCGCAATGAGCAGTTCTTC

J gene: TRBJ1-1
D gene: .
V gene: TRBV9
clone size: .
CDR3 length: 13
CDR3 protein: CASSGGVRPEAFF
CDR3 DNA: TGTGCCAGCAGCGGGGGGGTTCGGCCTGAAGCTTTCTTT

J gene: TRBJ1-1
D gene: .
V gene: TRBV2
clone size: .
CDR3 length: 14
CDR3 protein: CASSEIGGATEAFF
CDR3 DNA: TGTGCCAGCAGTGAAATTGGGGGGGCCACTGAAGCTTTCTTT

J gene: TRBJ2-4
D gene: TRBD2
V gene: TRBV28
clone size: .
CDR3 length: 15
CDR3 protein: CASSPRGGVPIIQYF
CDR3 DNA: TGTGCCAGCAGTCCTCGGGGAGGGGTTCCTATCATTCAGTACTTC

J gene: TRBJ2-5
D gene: .
V gene: TRBV25-1
clone size: .
CDR3 length: 14
CDR3 protein: CASSEHRVRETQYF
CDR3 DNA: TGTGCCAGCAGTGAACACAGGGTGCGGGAGACCCAGTACTTC

J gene: TRBJ2-2
D gene: .
V gene: TRBV2
clone size: .
CDR3 length: 13
CDR3 protein: CASHPGNTGELFF
CDR3 DNA: TGTGCCAGCCATCCAGGGAACACCGGGGAGCTGTTTTTT

J gene: TRBJ1-5
D gene: .
V gene: TRBV5-1
clone size: .
CDR3 length: 14
CDR3 protein: CASSLSGKGQPQHF
CDR3 DNA: TGCGCCAGCAGCTTGTCAGGGAAAGGCCAGCCCCAGCATTTT

J gene: TRBJ2-1
D gene: TRBD2
V gene: TRBV2
clone size: .
CDR3 length: 13
CDR3 protein: CASRRERTDEQFF
CDR3 DNA: TGTGCCAGCAGGCGGGAGCGGACGGATGAGCAGTTCTTC

J gene: TRBJ1-2
D gene: .
V gene: TRBV19
clone size: .
CDR3 length: 12
CDR3 protein: CASSIQGNGYTF
CDR3 DNA: TGTGCCAGTAGTATCCAGGGTAATGGCTACACCTTC

J gene: TRBJ2-7
D gene: TRBD2
V gene: TRBV5-1
clone size: .
CDR3 length: 15
CDR3 protein: CASSILAGGSYEQYF
CDR3 DNA: TGCGCCAGCAGCATACTAGCGGGAGGGTCCTACGAGCAGTACTTC

J gene: TRBJ2-5
D gene: .
V gene: TRBV18
clone size: .
CDR3 length: 14
CDR3 protein: CASSPGLLPETQYF
CDR3 DNA: TGTGCCAGCTCACCCGGGTTACTGCCAGAGACCCAGTACTTC

J gene: TRBJ2-2
D gene: TRBD1
V gene: TRBV6-5
clone size: once
CDR3 length: 14
CDR3 protein: CASSRGQGAGELFF
CDR3 DNA: TGTGCCAGCAGCCGGGGACAGGGGGCCGGGGAGCTGTTTTTT

J gene: TRBJ2-7
D gene: .
V gene: TRBV5-1
clone size: .
CDR3 length: 14
CDR3 protein: CASSLSGGRYEQYF
CDR3 DNA: TGCGCCAGCAGCTTGTCCGGGGGTCGATACGAGCAGTACTTC

J gene: TRBJ1-5
D gene: .
V gene: TRBV29-1
clone size: .
CDR3 length: 12
CDR3 protein: CSVGVGDQPQHF
CDR3 DNA: TGCAGCGTTGGGGTAGGAGATCAGCCCCAGCATTTT